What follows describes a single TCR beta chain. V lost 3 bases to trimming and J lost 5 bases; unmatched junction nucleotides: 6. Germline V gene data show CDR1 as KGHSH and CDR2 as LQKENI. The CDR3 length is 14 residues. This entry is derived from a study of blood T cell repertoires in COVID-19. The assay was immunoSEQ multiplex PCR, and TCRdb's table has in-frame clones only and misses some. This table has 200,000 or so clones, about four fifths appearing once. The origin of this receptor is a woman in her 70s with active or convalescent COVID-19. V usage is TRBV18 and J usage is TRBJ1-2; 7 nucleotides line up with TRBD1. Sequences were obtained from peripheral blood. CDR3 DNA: TGTGCCAGCTCACCGCAGGACAGGAATTATGGCTACACCTTC. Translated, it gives CASSPQDRNYGYTF.